The 17 T cell receptor beta chains presented below share a single source sample, sequenced in a study of cytomegalovirus exposure and HLA in healthy donors. PCR employed 60 Vbeta and 13 Jbeta primers. Some clones are missing from TCRdb's copy, which holds only in-frame ones; the method was immunoSEQ multiplex PCR. The table shows 120,000 or so clones, with less than 85% occurring only once. The sequencing input was PBMCs. The receptor source for this set is a man between 25 and 39 years old in good health and CMV-seropositive.

The rearrangement uses TRBV4-2 and TRBJ2-1, with 10 bases fitting TRBD2. The trim removed 1 base at V and 8 bases at J, leaving 8 bases unmatched. The CDR3 length is 16 residues. In germline, CDR1 is LGHNA, CDR2 YNFKEQ. The CDR3 coding sequence is TGTGCCAGCAGCCAAGGCAGCGGGGGGGCCCGGGATGAGCAGTTCTTC. Translated, it gives CASSQGSGGARDEQFF.

The V and J genes are TRBV11-2 and TRBJ2-1; weak D call: TRBD1 (6 bases). V gave up 1 base and J gave up 3 bases, with 10 bases separating them. This CDR3 is 15 amino acids long. In germline, CDR1 is SGHAT, CDR2 FQNNGV. CDR3 bases: TGTGCCAGCAGCTTAGGATGGGGGCTCTACAATGAGCAGTTCTTC. Translation: CASSLGWGLYNEQFF.

The chain links TRBV5-5 to TRBJ1-1; 8 bases match TRBD1. Trimming at V came to 0 bases and at J to 4 bases, leaving 2 bases not matched to a gene. The V gene's germline CDR1 is SGHKS and CDR2 YYEKEE (reference sequence). CDR3 length: 14 amino acids. The CDR3 protein is CASSLAGGSTEAFF. The CDR3 region has the DNA TGTGCCAGCAGCTTGGCAGGGGGCTCCACTGAAGCTTTCTTT.

J is TRBJ1-2 and V is TRBV11-3; the match to TRBD1 covers 9 bases. The trim removed 4 bases at V and 5 bases at J, leaving 5 bases unmatched. Germline V gene data show CDR1 as SGHNT and CDR2 as YENEEA. The CDR3 is made up of 14 amino acids. CDR3 coding DNA: TGTGCCAGCAGCTGGGACAGGGTTCGGTATGGCTACACCTTC. It translates to CASSWDRVRYGYTF.

This clone showed up just a few times. The gene calls are TRBV9 and TRBJ1-2; 7 bases agree with TRBD1. V gave up 3 bases and J gave up 8 bases; unmatched junction bases: 10. Germline-derived CDR1 and CDR2 are SGDLS and YYNGEE. The CDR3 is 14 residues long. CDR3 DNA: TGTGCCAGCAGCGCCCCATCGACAGGGCCCGGCTACACCTTC. It encodes CASSAPSTGPGYTF.

The chain uses TRBV7-2 and TRBJ1-1; TRBD1 agrees at 7 bases. Germline CDR1 and CDR2: SGHTA and FQGNSA. V was clipped by 3 bases and J by 1 base; unmatched bases: 2. CDR3 length: 14 amino acids. The CDR3 DNA reads TGTGCCAGCAGCTTTAGGACAGGGAACACTGAAGCTTTCTTT. It codes for CASSFRTGNTEAFF.

This clone was recorded a few times. The chain couples TRBV25-1 to TRBJ1-1; 10 bases fit TRBD1. The V gene end was trimmed by 7 bases and the J gene end by 5 bases; junction bases not matched to a gene: 13. Germline V gives CDR1 MGHDK, CDR2 SYGVNS. The CDR3 length is 16 residues. CDR3 DNA sequence: TGTGCCAGCAATCAAGGACAGGGGGTGAGTGGGACTGAAGCTTTCTTT. Residues: CASNQGQGVSGTEAFF.

The J gene is TRBJ1-2, the V gene TRBV5-1, with 8 positions matching TRBD1. Germline-derived CDR1 and CDR2 are SGHRS and YFSETQ. V shed 0 bases, J shed 8 bases, and the junction held 6 bases outside the gene matches. This CDR3 has 14 amino acids. The CDR3 is CASSLDPGGAGYTF. CDR3 nucleotide sequence: TGCGCCAGCAGCTTGGACCCAGGGGGCGCCGGCTACACCTTC. Full variable domain (remainder filled in from reference TRBV5-1 and TRBJ1-2): KAGVTQTPRYLIKTRGQQVTLSCSPISGHRSVSWYQQTPGQGLQFLFEYFSETQRNKGNFPGRFSGRQFSNSRSEMNVSTLELGDSALYLCASSLDPGGAGYTFGSGTRLTVV.

This sequence joins TRBV6-6 and TRBJ2-7; 8 nucleotides match TRBD1. CDR3 length: 14 residues. Trimming at V came to 4 bases and at J to 2 bases, leaving 4 bases not matched to a gene. CDR1 is MNHNY, CDR2 SVGAGI, per germline (reference sequence). CDR3 DNA: TGTGCCAGCAGTTCTCCGGGACAGGCCTACGAGCAGTACTTC. Translated, it gives CASSSPGQAYEQYF.

This clone was picked up a small number of times. V and J are TRBV29-1 and TRBJ2-3; D possibly corresponds to TRBD1 (6 bases). CDR3 size: 15 residues. In germline, CDR1 is SQVTM, CDR2 ANQGSEA. Between the trimmed V and J ends, which lost 6 bases and 0 bases, there was a span of 16 bases. CDR3 protein: CSVGNPTGSTDTQYF. CDR3 in DNA: TGCAGCGTCGGCAACCCGACAGGAAGCACAGATACGCAGTATTTT.

The rearrangement joins TRBV15 to TRBJ1-2; 9 nucleotides line up with TRBD1. CDR1 and CDR2 from the germline V gene are LNHNV and YYDKDF (reference sequence). The CDR3 has 14 residues. V lost 5 bases to trimming and J lost 6 bases; unmatched junction nucleotides: 7. The CDR3 region has the DNA TGTGCCACCAGCTCCGGGACAGGGATTGATGGCTACACCTTC. Amino acid sequence: CATSSGTGIDGYTF.

V gene TRBV14 combines with J gene TRBJ1-2, with 10 bases matching TRBD1. With V trimmed by 6 bases and J by 0 bases, 7 bases remained unmatched. The CDR3 runs 16 residues. CDR1 and CDR2 (germline): SGHDN, FVKESK. Here the CDR3 DNA reads TGTGCCAGCAGTCCCGGGACAGGGGCGCCTAACTATGGCTACACCTTC. Its translation: CASSPGTGAPNYGYTF.

V usage is TRBV7-8 and J usage is TRBJ2-7; 8 bases agree with TRBD1. The CDR3 has 12 amino acids. The germline CDR1 and CDR2 sequences are SGHVS and FQNEAQ. Trimming cost V 4 bases and J 5 bases; bases outside gene matches: 1. The CDR3 sequence is CASSWTGHEQYF. The CDR3 coding sequence is TGTGCCAGCAGCTGGACAGGGCACGAGCAGTACTTC.

The chain is built from TRBV13 and TRBJ2-1; 9 bases agree with TRBD1. CDR1 is PRHDT and CDR2 is FYEKMQ in the germline V gene (reference sequence). The CDR3 sequence is 15 residues long. The V and J ends lost 6 bases and 9 bases, in that order; junction bases with no gene match: 12. The CDR3 loop reads CASRTPGQGFAEQFF. Here the CDR3 DNA reads TGTGCCAGCAGGACCCCGGGACAGGGTTTCGCTGAGCAGTTCTTC.

V is TRBV14 and J is TRBJ1-2; a weak D match, TRBD1 (5 bases). Trimming left V 4 bases short and J 7 bases short, with 19 bases between. The CDR3 is 15 amino acids. CDR1 and CDR2 from the germline V gene are SGHDN and FVKESK. CDR3 amino acids: CASSPSRRGGSGYTF. The CDR3 DNA follows: TGTGCCAGCAGCCCATCCCGGCGGGGGGGATCTGGCTACACCTTC.

The chain couples TRBV2 to TRBJ1-6; a weak D match, TRBD1 (6 bases). Germline V gene lookup returns CDR1 SNHLY and CDR2 FYNNEI. V lost 7 bases and J 8 bases, leaving 15 bases between the germline ends. The CDR3 is 14 amino acids. CDR3 in amino acids: CASKGTGLYSPLHF. CDR3 nucleotides: TGTGCCAGCAAGGGTACAGGGCTCTATTCACCCCTCCACTTT.

The V and J genes are TRBV4-1 and TRBJ2-1; 13 nucleotides align to TRBD2. The germline gives CDR1 MGHRA, CDR2 YSYEKL. This CDR3 region has 17 residues. The V gene end was trimmed by 2 bases and the J gene end by 5 bases; junction bases not matched to a gene: 6. This CDR3 reads CASSQRLAGGDDNEQFF. CDR3 coding DNA: TGCGCCAGCAGCCAAAGACTAGCGGGGGGTGACGACAATGAGCAGTTCTTC.